These 28 T cell receptor beta chains share one sample of origin, sequenced in a study of blood T cells in healthy people across ages. The authors ran a second PCR of about 7 to 11 cycles using a sample-barcoded 5' primer and a J-beta primer mix. TCRdb analysed the 5' RACE reads with MiXCR anew, one entry per CDR3 protein. The data hold roughly 1,300,000 distinct CDR3 sequences, with around 59% observed a single time. The sample comprised blood. The receptors derive from a man between 18 and 35 years old in good health.

This clonotype was detected only once. The V and J genes are TRBV28 and TRBJ1-6; unclear D gene. Trimming stripped 2 bases from V and 9 bases from J, with 8 bases between. Germline CDR1 is MDHEN and CDR2 is SYDVKM. The CDR3 is 13 amino acids. The CDR3 reads CASSLPLSSPLHF. The CDR3 DNA sequence: TGTGCCAGCAGTTTACCGTTGAGTTCACCCCTCCACTTT.

The rearrangement joins TRBV27 to TRBJ2-5; 7 nucleotides align to TRBD1. The V gene's germline CDR1 is MNHEY and CDR2 SMNVEV (reference sequence). V shed 5 bases, J shed 2 bases, and the junction held 8 bases outside the gene matches. The CDR3 is 15 residues long. CDR3 sequence: CASSPRRDRQETQYF. The CDR3 DNA reads as TGTGCCAGCAGTCCCCGCCGGGACAGACAAGAGACCCAGTACTTC.

The rearrangement links TRBV12-3 or TRBV12-4 to TRBJ2-7; D gene ambiguous. The J call may be wrong; the DNA end is better matched by TRBJ2-5. This CDR3 contains 15 residues. The CDR3 sequence: CASSTPGPSRKTQYF. The DNA for the CDR3 is TGTGCCAGCAGTACACCGGGCCCCTCTAGAAAGACCCAGTACTTC.

The chain couples TRBV7-9 to TRBJ2-3; 13 bases agree with TRBD2. This CDR3 region has 17 residues. The germline gives CDR1 SEHNR, CDR2 FQNEAQ (reference sequence). The ends lost 3 bases at V and 6 bases at J; junction bases unmatched: 9. The CDR3 DNA is TGTGCCAGCAGCTTCGCGACTAGCGGGGGGCCCCGGGATACGCAGTATTTT. Protein product: CASSFATSGGPRDTQYF.

This clonotype was seen only once. The chain has TRBV20-1 and TRBJ2-7, with unresolved D. Judging by the DNA end, TRBJ2-1 fits better; the J call may be wrong. The germline V gene has CDR1 DFQATT and CDR2 SNEGSKA (reference sequence). This CDR3 is 14 amino acids long. Written as DNA, the CDR3 is TGCAGTGCTAGAGCTGCGAGGTTGGTCAATGAGCAGTTCTTC. As protein: CSARAARLVNEQFF.

The J gene is TRBJ2-1, the V gene TRBV11-2, with 8 bases fitting TRBD2. J lost 8 bases, V lost 2 bases, and 5 bases had no gene match. This CDR3 spans 14 amino acids. Per the germline V gene, CDR1 is SGHAT and CDR2 is FQNNGV. The CDR3 DNA reads as TGTGCCAGCAGCTTACCGGGGGGGCCCTATGAGCAGTTCTTC. Translated: CASSLPGGPYEQFF.

The V call is TRBV2, the J call TRBJ1-1; D remains ambiguous. Deletions cut 5 bases from V and 0 bases from J, with 16 bases between. There are 16 residues in the CDR3. CDR1 is SNHLY, CDR2 FYNNEI, per germline. CDR3 nucleotides: TGTGCCAGCAGTCGAAGGCCCAGCTATATGAACACTGAAGCTTTCTTT. This codes for CASSRRPSYMNTEAFF. Combining the CDR3 with reference TRBV2 and TRBJ1-1 gives the whole variable domain EPEVTQTPSHQVTQMGQEVILRCVPISNHLYFYWYRQILGQKVEFLVSFYNNEISEKSEIFDDQFSVERPDGSNFTLKIRSTKLEDSAMYFCASSRRPSYMNTEAFFGQGTRLTVV.

This clonotype was seen once. This chain uses TRBV6-5 with TRBJ2-1, with D unclear. CDR3 length: 14 residues. V lost 5 bases and J 1 base, leaving 9 bases between the germline ends. Germline CDR1 reads MNHEY; CDR2 reads SVGAGI. CDR3 nucleotide sequence: TGTGCCAGCAGTGATCGGTTGTCCTACAATGAGCAGTTCTTC. Its protein is CASSDRLSYNEQFF.

The genes are TRBV15 and TRBJ1-4; no reliable D call. The CDR3 totals 12 residues. The V end was cut by 1 base, the J end by 8 bases, with 5 bases between. The germline V gene encodes CDR1 LNHNV and CDR2 YYDKDF (reference sequence). The CDR3 here is CATSRGGEKLFF. DNA of the CDR3: TGTGCCACCAGCAGAGGAGGAGAAAAACTGTTTTTT.

This clonotype showed up just a few times. V and J are TRBV29-1 and TRBJ2-5, with a possible D match to TRBD1 (5 bases). The germline gives CDR1 SQVTM, CDR2 ANQGSEA. The V and J ends lost 3 bases and 0 bases respectively, with 14 bases between them. CDR3 length: 15 residues. This CDR3 is CSVDRDSWYQETQYF. The CDR3 DNA follows: TGCAGCGTTGACCGAGACAGTTGGTACCAAGAGACCCAGTACTTC.

The rearrangement links TRBV14 to TRBJ2-7; TRBD2 matches at 7 bases. V shed 3 bases, J shed 10 bases, and the junction held 24 bases outside the gene matches. Germline CDR1 reads SGHDN; CDR2 reads FVKESK. The CDR3 extends over 18 amino acids. Written as DNA, the CDR3 is TGTGCCAGCAGCCACCCAGCGAAAGGAGCGGGAAACCAAGAGGCCCAGTACTTC. Translating it yields CASSHPAKGAGNQEAQYF.

J is TRBJ1-6 and V is TRBV21-1; the table names TRBD1, a call not compared with the DNA. TRBV21-1 constitutes a pseudogene. CDR3 length: 17 residues. In DNA form, the CDR3 reads TGTGCCAGCAGCTTACCGGACAGGCCCTTCCCCAAATCACCCCTCCACTTT. It encodes CASSLPDRPFPKSPLHF.

This clonotype has only one observation. V usage is TRBV3-1 and J usage is TRBJ2-3; D is possibly TRBD2 (6 bases). This CDR3 region has 15 residues. Trimming removed 4 bases at V and 2 bases at J, with 13 bases between. The germline V gene has CDR1 LGHDT and CDR2 YNNKEL (reference sequence). The CDR3 nucleotides read TGTGCCAGCAGCCCGGGGGACTTTGACACAGATACGCAGTATTTT. It yields the protein CASSPGDFDTDTQYF.

This chain connects TRBV20-1 to TRBJ2-2; D gene ambiguous. V lost 3 bases and J 1 base, leaving 6 bases between the germline ends. Germline V gives CDR1 DFQATT, CDR2 SNEGSKA (reference sequence). The length of the CDR3 is 13 residues. The CDR3 coding sequence is TGCAGTGCTAGCGGCGGGAACACCGGGGAGCTGTTTTTT. The encoded protein is CSASGGNTGELFF.

This chain uses TRBV7-9 with TRBJ1-1; TRBD1 matches at 9 bases. Germline-derived CDR1 and CDR2 are SEHNR and FQNEAQ (reference sequence). The trim removed 4 bases at V and 4 bases at J, leaving 4 bases unmatched. This CDR3 comprises 14 residues. CDR3 protein: CASSSRDRATEAFF. Written as DNA, the CDR3 is TGTGCCAGCAGCTCCCGGGACAGGGCCACTGAAGCTTTCTTT.

This clonotype was seen just once. This chain links TRBV6-5 with TRBJ2-3; TRBD1 aligns across 9 bases. Unmatched junction bases numbered 10, after V lost 5 bases and J lost 4 bases. This CDR3 spans 16 amino acids. CDR1 and CDR2 (germline): MNHEY, SVGAGI. DNA of the CDR3: TGTGCCAGCAGTCTCAGGGGGGGACAGGGTTCAGATACGCAGTATTTT. Translating gives CASSLRGGQGSDTQYF.

The J gene is TRBJ2-7, the V gene TRBV29-1; no firm D call. V dropped 4 bases and J dropped 2 bases, with 15 bases sitting between them. CDR1 is SQVTM, CDR2 ANQGSEA, per germline. The CDR3 has 14 amino acids. CDR3 loop: CSVVVSGLAYEQYF. CDR3 nucleotides: TGCAGCGTTGTGGTGTCCGGGTTAGCCTACGAGCAGTACTTC.

This clonotype was seen only a few times. The J gene is TRBJ2-5, the V gene TRBV7-2; D gene unclear. V gave up 1 base and J gave up 5 bases, with 14 bases separating them. Germline V gene sequence: CDR1 SGHTA, CDR2 FQGNSA. This CDR3 is 15 amino acids long. Here the CDR3 DNA reads TGTGCCAGCAGCTTAGTCCTGGCTGAGTGGGAGACCCAGTACTTC. Translated: CASSLVLAEWETQYF.

The J gene is TRBJ2-7, the V gene TRBV7-9; D unclear. CDR3 length equals 13 residues. Trimming took off 1 base at V and 5 bases at J, with 9 bases between the two ends. CDR1 is SEHNR, CDR2 FQNEAQ, per germline (reference sequence). CDR3 residues: CASSLGRVNEQYF. CDR3 sequence (DNA): TGTGCCAGCAGCTTAGGCCGGGTTAACGAGCAGTACTTC.

This clonotype appeared a single time. The rearrangement links TRBV7-2 to TRBJ2-5; a possible D gene is TRBD2 (6 bases). Trimming removed 3 bases at V and 5 bases at J, with 13 bases between. Per the germline V gene, CDR1 is SGHTA and CDR2 is FQGNSA. The CDR3 totals 14 residues. In DNA, the CDR3 is TGTGCCAGCAGCTTCGTCGGGGGAGGCGAGACCCAGTACTTC. It specifies CASSFVGGGETQYF. The whole variable domain, remainder taken from reference TRBV7-2 and TRBJ2-5, is GAGVSQSPSNKVTEKGKDVELRCDPISGHTALYWYRQSLGQGLEFLIYFQGNSAPDKSGLPSDRFSAERTGGSVSTLTIQRTQQEDSAVYLCASSFVGGGETQYFGPGTRLLVL.

The CDR3 spells CASSQDLARTTAFF. As DNA, the CDR3 is TGTGCCAGCAGCCAAGATCTCGCCCGGACCACAGCTTTCTTT. The J gene is TRBJ1-1, the V gene TRBV4-2; D gene uncertain. Germline CDR1 reads LGHNA; CDR2 reads YNFKEQ. V was clipped by 0 bases and J by 10 bases, with 15 bases between them. The CDR3 covers 14 residues.

The gene calls are TRBV27 and TRBJ2-5; 8 bases are a match to TRBD2. The J call may not be correct, given that the DNA end is closer to TRBJ2-7. Germline V gene sequence: CDR1 MNHEY, CDR2 SMNVEV (reference sequence). The CDR3 consists of 14 residues. This CDR3 reads CASPTSGLTYEQYF. The CDR3, as DNA: TGTGCCAGCCCCACTAGCGGTCTCACCTACGAGCAGTACTTC.

The chain couples TRBV5-1 to TRBJ2-3; TRBD2 agrees at 13 bases. V dropped 4 bases and J dropped 4; count of bases not matched to a gene: 6. The CDR3 spans 16 residues. Germline assignment: CDR1 SGHRS and CDR2 YFSETQ. The chain's CDR3 is CASSPGLAGLADTQYF. CDR3 sequence (DNA): TGCGCCAGCAGCCCGGGACTAGCGGGACTTGCAGATACGCAGTATTTT.

This clonotype showed up just a few times. The rearrangement links TRBV29-1 to TRBJ2-7; D tentatively fits TRBD1 or TRBD2 (5 bases each). The CDR3 spans 14 residues. Trimming took off 6 bases at V and 0 bases at J, with 15 bases between the two ends. Germline V gives CDR1 SQVTM, CDR2 ANQGSEA. CDR3 in amino acids: CSVGSPGTSYEQYF. CDR3 in DNA: TGCAGCGTAGGGAGTCCCGGGACCTCCTACGAGCAGTACTTC.

In the case of this clonotype: It may be a read error: a sequence one base away is much more abundant. The chain is built from TRBV2 and TRBJ2-4; D is uncertain. The J call is in doubt because the DNA end fits TRBJ2-7 better. Germline V gene sequence: CDR1 SNHLY, CDR2 FYNNEI. The CDR3 is made up of 12 amino acids. CDR3 loop: CASSDNRYEQYF. The DNA of the CDR3 is TGTGCCAGCAGTGATAACCGCTACGAGCAGTACTTC.

The chain has TRBV2 and TRBJ2-3; D possibly corresponds to TRBD1 (7 bases). Trimming took off 8 bases at V and 3 bases at J, with 21 bases between the two ends. Germline-derived CDR1 and CDR2 are SNHLY and FYNNEI. This CDR3 has 16 amino acids. The CDR3, as DNA: TGTGCCAGCCGAGAGCAGGGGGGCCTTAGTACAGATACGCAGTATTTT. This translates into CASREQGGLSTDTQYF.

The rearrangement joins TRBV9 to TRBJ2-1, with TRBD2 matching 10 bases. The germline V gene has CDR1 SGDLS and CDR2 YYNGEE. The CDR3 has 15 residues. The trim removed 4 bases at V and 8 bases at J, leaving 9 bases unmatched. DNA for the CDR3: TGTGCCAGCAGCCCGGGTTTAGCGGGGGGCTATGAGCAGTTCTTC. As protein: CASSPGLAGGYEQFF.

This chain joins TRBV2 and TRBJ2-5, with TRBD1 matching over 7 bases. J lost 2 bases, V lost 1 base, and 16 bases had no gene match. The length of the CDR3 is 19 residues. Germline V lookup: CDR1 SNHLY, CDR2 FYNNEI. CDR3 sequence (DNA): TGTGCCAGCAGTGAAGGGTGGGACAGCCGCCTTGTCATTCAAGAGACCCAGTACTTC. Amino acids: CASSEGWDSRLVIQETQYF.